Below are 20 T cell receptor beta chains sequenced from a single sample in a study of shared clonotypes between healthy human individuals. TCRdb's copy holds only in-frame clones and misses some; the assay was immunoSEQ multiplex PCR. This sample has roughly 700,000 clones, with over 65% found just once. The sequencing sample was made of memory CD4+ T cells sorted from blood. The subset is: CD45RA-negative fraction. These receptors were obtained from a woman aged 25 to 39 in good health.

The DNA of the CDR3 is TGCGCCAGCAGCTTGGAGGGGGGCGCAAATCAGCCCCAGCATTTT. Translated, it gives CASSLEGGANQPQHF. V gene TRBV5-1 combines with J gene TRBJ1-5; weak D call: TRBD1 (6 bases). V gave up 0 bases and J gave up 4 bases, with 11 bases separating them. Germline V gene lookup returns CDR1 SGHRS and CDR2 YFSETQ. CDR3 length: 15 residues.

This clone occurred once. The gene calls are TRBV7-8 and TRBJ2-2; the D is unclear. Germline lookup yields CDR1 SGHVS and CDR2 FQNEAQ. The V end was cut by 4 bases, the J end by 5 bases, with 8 bases between. The CDR3 spans 13 residues. The CDR3 spells CASSYKTTGELFF. As DNA, the CDR3 is TGTGCCAGCAGCTACAAAACAACCGGGGAGCTGTTTTTT.

J is TRBJ2-5 and V is TRBV30, with D maybe TRBD1 (5 bases). Trimming left V 2 bases short and J 4 bases short, with 11 bases between. CDR1 and CDR2 from the germline V gene are GTSNPN and SVGIG (reference sequence). The CDR3 is 13 residues long. CDR3 residues: CAWSSAGRETQYF. The CDR3 nucleotides read TGTGCCTGGAGTTCTGCAGGGCGAGAGACCCAGTACTTC.

The V call is TRBV10-2, the J call TRBJ2-3; 9 bases are a match to TRBD1. V lost 11 bases and J lost 4; bases outside the gene matches: 13. The germline gives CDR1 WSHSY, CDR2 SAAADI. CDR3 length: 15 residues. In DNA form, the CDR3 reads TGCGCCTCACGATCGACAGGGGGTCTATCAGATACGCAGTATTTT. It yields the protein CASRSTGGLSDTQYF.

A remark on this clone: A much bigger clone sits one base away, suggesting this may be a read error. The V and J genes are TRBV6-5 and TRBJ2-7; 10 nucleotides line up with TRBD1. With 6 bases clipped from V and 2 bases from J, the junction kept 4 bases outside the gene matches. This CDR3 spans 14 amino acids. Germline CDR1 MNHEY, CDR2 SVGAGI. The CDR3 nucleotides read TGTGCCAGCAGGCCGGGACAGGGGACCTACGAGCAGTACTTC. The encoded protein is CASRPGQGTYEQYF.

In this sample, this clone turned up a few times. One junction end disagrees with the germline gene, perhaps due to a read error. The chain links TRBV2 to TRBJ2-2, with TRBD2 identical over 9 bases. This CDR3 has 14 residues. CDR1 and CDR2 from the germline V gene are SNHLY and FYNNEI. CDR3 coding DNA: TGTGCTAGCATGCTAGCGGGAAACACCGGGGAGCTGTTTTTT. Translated, it gives CASMLAGNTGELFF. Filled out from reference TRBV2 and TRBJ2-2, the complete variable domain reads EPEVTQTPSHQVTQMGQEVILRCVPISNHLYFYWYRQILGQKVEFLVSFYNNEISEKSEIFDDQFSVERPDGSNFTLKIRSTKLEDSAMYFCASMLAGNTGELFFGEGSRLTVL.

This sequence joins TRBV28 and TRBJ1-2; tentatively, D is TRBD1 (6 bases). V was pared by 3 bases and J by 7 bases, with 18 bases between. CDR1 and CDR2 from the germline V gene are MDHEN and SYDVKM. The CDR3 consists of 15 residues. The CDR3 region has the DNA TGTGCCAGCAGTTTGGATTCCGTACAGGGCGGTGGCTACACCTTC. It is translated as CASSLDSVQGGGYTF.

J is TRBJ2-1 and V is TRBV5-6, with TRBD1 matching 7 bases. Germline assignment: CDR1 SGHDT and CDR2 YYEEEE. The trim removed 3 bases at V and 7 bases at J, leaving 10 bases unmatched. The length of the CDR3 is 15 residues. This chain's CDR3 is CASSSTGAPWNEQFF. The CDR3 DNA sequence: TGTGCCAGCAGCTCCACAGGGGCCCCGTGGAATGAGCAGTTCTTC.

The chain carries TRBV19 and TRBJ2-1; 7 bases fit TRBD2. Germline assignment: CDR1 LNHDA and CDR2 SQIVND (reference sequence). The CDR3 extends over 14 amino acids. Trimming at V came to 0 bases and at J to 13 bases, leaving 9 bases not matched to a gene. The CDR3 DNA reads as TGTGCCAGTAGTATAGATCCCAATAGCGGGCTCCAGTTCTTC. The encoded protein is CASSIDPNSGLQFF.

V gene TRBV28 combines with J gene TRBJ1-5; no clear D. Germline V gene lookup returns CDR1 MDHEN and CDR2 SYDVKM. Trimming took 6 bases from V and 0 from J, leaving 12 bases between them. The CDR3 spans 15 residues. CDR3 amino acids: CASRFNSISNQPQHF. The CDR3 DNA reads as TGTGCCAGCAGGTTCAATAGTATTAGCAATCAGCCCCAGCATTTT.

The chain has TRBV11-2 and TRBJ2-7; possible D gene TRBD1, 5 bases. The ends were cut back, 6 bases at V and 0 bases at J, with 12 bases in the middle. Looked up from germline, CDR1 is SGHAT and CDR2 is FQNNGV. The length of the CDR3 is 14 residues. For the CDR3, the DNA is TGTGCCAGCAGAGGACAACGCGACTCCTACGAGCAGTACTTC. This codes for CASRGQRDSYEQYF.

The J gene is TRBJ1-3, the V gene TRBV5-4, with a possible D match to TRBD1 (5 bases). The germline V gene encodes CDR1 SGHNT and CDR2 YYREEE (reference sequence). V dropped 5 bases and J dropped 2 bases, with 11 bases sitting between them. This CDR3 is built from 14 residues. CDR3 nucleotides: TGTGCCAGCAGACCCGGGGGGGCTGGAAACACCATATATTTT. It translates to CASRPGGAGNTIYF.

The chain employs TRBV28 and TRBJ1-2; D may be TRBD1 (5 bases). CDR3 length: 17 residues. Germline V gene sequence: CDR1 MDHEN, CDR2 SYDVKM. V lost 2 bases and J 4 bases, leaving 20 bases between the germline ends. The CDR3 region has the DNA TGTGCCAGCAGTTTAGCGTCCCCAGGGATGAACCCCTATGGCTACACCTTC. Translation: CASSLASPGMNPYGYTF.

The chain couples TRBV11-2 to TRBJ2-3; 11 nucleotides agree with TRBD2. V shed 3 bases, J shed 2 bases, and the junction held 4 bases outside the gene matches. The CDR3 extends over 16 amino acids. Germline V lookup: CDR1 SGHAT, CDR2 FQNNGV. CDR3 nucleotides: TGTGCCAGCAGCTTTGGGACTAGCGGCTCCACAGATACGCAGTATTTT. It specifies CASSFGTSGSTDTQYF. The whole variable domain, remainder taken from reference TRBV11-2 and TRBJ2-3, is EAGVAQSPRYKIIEKRQSVAFWCNPISGHATLYWYQQILGQGPKLLIQFQNNGVVDDSQLPKDRFSAERLKGVDSTLKIQPAKLEDSAVYLCASSFGTSGSTDTQYFGPGTRLTVL.

A single count supports this clone. The chain has TRBV10-1 and TRBJ2-5, with 8 bases aligning to TRBD1. CDR1 and CDR2 from the germline V gene are WNHNN and SYGVQD (reference sequence). The CDR3 consists of 15 residues. With 1 base clipped from V and 5 bases from J, the junction kept 6 bases outside the gene matches. Here the CDR3 reads CASSELSGGKETQYF. CDR3 in DNA: TGCGCCAGCAGTGAGTTGTCAGGGGGCAAGGAGACCCAGTACTTC.

V usage is TRBV7-9 and J usage is TRBJ2-4; D possibly matches TRBD1 or TRBD2 (5 bases each). Between the trimmed V and J ends, which lost 4 bases and 6 bases, there was a span of 16 bases. Germline lookup yields CDR1 SEHNR and CDR2 FQNEAQ (reference sequence). This CDR3 has 15 residues. In DNA form, the CDR3 reads TGTGCCAGCAGCTCAGGGACCGAAGGCGGAAACATTCAGTACTTC. This translates into CASSSGTEGGNIQYF.

This sequence joins TRBV7-9 and TRBJ2-7, with 9 bases fitting TRBD1. The length of the CDR3 is 16 residues. Germline CDR1 is SEHNR and CDR2 is FQNEAQ (reference sequence). J was trimmed by 2 bases and V by 4 bases; bases with no gene match: 9. The CDR3 coding sequence is TGTGCCAGCAGCTCAGGTGGGGGGACAGGGCCCTACGAGCAGTACTTC. It codes for CASSSGGGTGPYEQYF. Drawing the rest from reference TRBV7-9 and TRBJ2-7, the complete variable domain is DTGVSQNPRHKITKRGQNVTFRCDPISEHNRLYWYRQTLGQGPEFLTYFQNEAQLEKSRLLSDRFSAERPKGSFSTLEIQRTEQGDSAMYLCASSSGGGTGPYEQYFGPGTRLTVT.

This rearrangement joins TRBV6-1 to TRBJ2-1; 10 bases are a match to TRBD2. The CDR3 runs to 16 residues. Germline loops: CDR1 MNHNS, CDR2 SASEGT. V dropped 4 bases and J dropped 2; count of bases not matched to a gene: 5. The CDR3 reads CASSASGRGTYNEQFF. The CDR3 bases are TGTGCCAGCAGTGCTAGCGGGAGAGGTACCTACAATGAGCAGTTCTTC.

V and J are TRBV30 and TRBJ1-2, with D possibly TRBD1 on 5 matching bases. V lost 0 bases to trimming and J lost 7 bases, with 15 bases between them. CDR1 and CDR2 (germline): GTSNPN, SVGIG (reference sequence). The CDR3 runs 14 residues. Here the CDR3 reads CAWSVRLGGSGYTF. CDR3 bases: TGTGCCTGGAGTGTACGCTTGGGGGGTTCTGGCTACACCTTC.

V gene TRBV15 combines with J gene TRBJ1-1; TRBD1 agrees at 7 bases. The J segment lost 4 bases and the V segment lost 3 bases, leaving 5 bases of the junction unmatched. CDR3 length equals 14 residues. The V gene's germline CDR1 is LNHNV and CDR2 YYDKDF (reference sequence). For the CDR3, the DNA is TGTGCCACCAGCAGGGCTGGGACAGTCACTGAAGCTTTCTTT. Amino acid sequence: CATSRAGTVTEAFF.